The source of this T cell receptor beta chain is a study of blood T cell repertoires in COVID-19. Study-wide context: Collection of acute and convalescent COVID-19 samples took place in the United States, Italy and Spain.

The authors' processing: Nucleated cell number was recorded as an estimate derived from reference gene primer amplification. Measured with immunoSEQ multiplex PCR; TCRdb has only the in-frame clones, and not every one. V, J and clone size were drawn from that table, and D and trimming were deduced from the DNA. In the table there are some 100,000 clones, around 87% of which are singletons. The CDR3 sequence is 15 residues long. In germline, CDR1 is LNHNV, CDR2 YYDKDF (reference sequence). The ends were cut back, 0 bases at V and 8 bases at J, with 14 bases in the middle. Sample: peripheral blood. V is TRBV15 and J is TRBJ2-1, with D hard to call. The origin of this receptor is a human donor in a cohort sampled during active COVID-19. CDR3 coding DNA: TGTGCCACCAGCAGAGATAGTACTTCACCCCATGAGCAGTTCTTC. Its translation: CATSRDSTSPHEQFF.